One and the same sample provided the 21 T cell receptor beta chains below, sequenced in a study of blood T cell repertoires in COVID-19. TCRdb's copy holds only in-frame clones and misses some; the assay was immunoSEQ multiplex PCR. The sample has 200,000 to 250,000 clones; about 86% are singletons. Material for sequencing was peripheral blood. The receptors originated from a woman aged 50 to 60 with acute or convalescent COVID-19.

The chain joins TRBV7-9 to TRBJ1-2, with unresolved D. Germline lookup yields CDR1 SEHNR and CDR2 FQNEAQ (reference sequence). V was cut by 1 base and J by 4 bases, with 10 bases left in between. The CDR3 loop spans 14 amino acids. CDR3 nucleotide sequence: TGTGCCAGCAGCTTAGGGAGCCCGGCCTATGGCTACACCTTC. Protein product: CASSLGSPAYGYTF.

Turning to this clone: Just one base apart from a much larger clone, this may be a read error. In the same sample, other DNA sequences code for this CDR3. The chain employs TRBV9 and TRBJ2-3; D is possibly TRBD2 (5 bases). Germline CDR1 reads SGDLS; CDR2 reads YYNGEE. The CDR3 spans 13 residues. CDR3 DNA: TGTGCCAGTAGCGTATTGTCGGCAGATACGCAGTATTTT. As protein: CASSVLSADTQYF.

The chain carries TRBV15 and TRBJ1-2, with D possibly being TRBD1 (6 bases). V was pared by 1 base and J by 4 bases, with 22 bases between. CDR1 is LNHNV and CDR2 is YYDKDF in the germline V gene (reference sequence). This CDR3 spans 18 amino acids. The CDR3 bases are TGTGCCACCAGCAGAGTCCGGAGGAATAACAGGGAAGGCTATGGCTACACCTTC. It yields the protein CATSRVRRNNREGYGYTF.

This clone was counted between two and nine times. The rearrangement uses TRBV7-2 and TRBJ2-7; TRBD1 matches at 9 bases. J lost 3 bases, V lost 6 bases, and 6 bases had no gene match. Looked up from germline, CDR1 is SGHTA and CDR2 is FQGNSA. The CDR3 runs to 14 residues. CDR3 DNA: TGTGCCAGCAGTATCGGGACAGGGTACTACGAGCAGTACTTC. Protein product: CASSIGTGYYEQYF.

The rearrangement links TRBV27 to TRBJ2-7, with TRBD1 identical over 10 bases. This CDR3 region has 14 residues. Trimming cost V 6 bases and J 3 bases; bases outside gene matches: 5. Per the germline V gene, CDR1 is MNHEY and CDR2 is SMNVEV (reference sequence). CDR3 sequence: CASSRDRGDYEQYF. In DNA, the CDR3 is TGTGCCAGCAGCAGGGACAGGGGTGACTACGAGCAGTACTTC.

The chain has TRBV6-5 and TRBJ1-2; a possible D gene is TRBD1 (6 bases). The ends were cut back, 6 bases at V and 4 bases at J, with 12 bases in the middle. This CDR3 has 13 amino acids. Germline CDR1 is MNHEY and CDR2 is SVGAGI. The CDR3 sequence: CASSPDSLYGYTF. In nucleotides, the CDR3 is TGTGCCAGCAGCCCGGACAGCCTCTATGGCTACACCTTC.

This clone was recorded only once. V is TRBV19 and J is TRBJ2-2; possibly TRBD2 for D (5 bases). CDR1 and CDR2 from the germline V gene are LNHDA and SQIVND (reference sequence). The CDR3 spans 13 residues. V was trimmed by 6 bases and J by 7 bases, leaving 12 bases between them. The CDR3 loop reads CASRAGLIGELFF. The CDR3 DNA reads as TGTGCCAGTAGGGCGGGTCTCATCGGGGAGCTGTTTTTT. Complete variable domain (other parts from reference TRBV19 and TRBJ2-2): DGGITQSPKYLFRKEGQNVTLSCEQNLNHDAMYWYRQDPGQGLRLIYYSQIVNDFQKGDIAEGYSVSREKKESFPLTVTSAQKNPTAFYLCASRAGLIGELFFGEGSRLTVL.

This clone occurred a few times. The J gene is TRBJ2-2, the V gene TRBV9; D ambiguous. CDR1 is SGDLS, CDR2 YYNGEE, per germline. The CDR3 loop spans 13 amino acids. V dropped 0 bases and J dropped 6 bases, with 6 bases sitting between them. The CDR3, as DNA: TGTGCCAGCAGCGTAGGTAGTCCCGGGGAGCTGTTTTTT. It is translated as CASSVGSPGELFF.

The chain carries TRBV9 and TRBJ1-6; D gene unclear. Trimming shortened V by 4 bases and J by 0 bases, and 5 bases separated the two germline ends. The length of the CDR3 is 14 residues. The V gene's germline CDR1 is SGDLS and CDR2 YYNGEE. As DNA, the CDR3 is TGTGCCAGCAGCCTTAGCTCCTATAATTCACCCCTCCACTTT. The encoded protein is CASSLSSYNSPLHF.

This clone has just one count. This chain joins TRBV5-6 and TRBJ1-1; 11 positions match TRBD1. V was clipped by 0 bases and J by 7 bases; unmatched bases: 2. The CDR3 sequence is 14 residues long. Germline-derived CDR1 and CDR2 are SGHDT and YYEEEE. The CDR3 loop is CASSLGTGGIEAFF. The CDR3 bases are TGTGCCAGCAGCTTGGGGACAGGGGGCATTGAAGCTTTCTTT.

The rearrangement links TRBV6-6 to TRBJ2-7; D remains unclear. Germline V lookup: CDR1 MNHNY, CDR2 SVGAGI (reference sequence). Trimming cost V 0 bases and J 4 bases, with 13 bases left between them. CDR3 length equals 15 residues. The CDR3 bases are TGTGCCAGCAGTTACTCGACCGCTAGTACGTACGAGCAGTACTTC. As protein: CASSYSTASTYEQYF.

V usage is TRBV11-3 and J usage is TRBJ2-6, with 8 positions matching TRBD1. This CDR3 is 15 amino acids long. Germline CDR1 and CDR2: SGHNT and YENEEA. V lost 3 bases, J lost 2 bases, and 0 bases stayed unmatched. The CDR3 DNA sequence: TGTGCCAGCAGCTTCAGGGGGCCTGGGGCCAACGTCCTGACTTTC. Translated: CASSFRGPGANVLTF.

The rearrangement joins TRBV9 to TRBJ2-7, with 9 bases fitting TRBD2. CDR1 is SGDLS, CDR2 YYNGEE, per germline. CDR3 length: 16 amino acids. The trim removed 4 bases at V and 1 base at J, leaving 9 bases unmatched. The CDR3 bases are TGTGCCAGCAGCCCTGCCGGAGCGGGAGGTTCCTACGAGCAGTACTTC. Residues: CASSPAGAGGSYEQYF.

The CDR3 protein is CASSPGEGPTSYEQYF. The CDR3 DNA is TGTGCCAGCAGCCCCGGGGAGGGACCTACCTCCTACGAGCAGTACTTC. This chain uses TRBV7-6 with TRBJ2-7, with 7 positions matching TRBD2. V lost 5 bases and J lost 0; bases outside the gene matches: 10. The germline gives CDR1 SGHVS, CDR2 FNYEAQ. The CDR3 has 16 residues.

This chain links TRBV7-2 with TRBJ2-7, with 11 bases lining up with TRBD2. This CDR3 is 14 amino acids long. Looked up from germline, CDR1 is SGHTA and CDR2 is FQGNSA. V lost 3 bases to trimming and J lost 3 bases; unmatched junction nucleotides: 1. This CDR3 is CASSFSGRVYEQYF. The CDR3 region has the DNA TGTGCCAGCAGCTTTAGCGGGAGGGTCTACGAGCAGTACTTC.

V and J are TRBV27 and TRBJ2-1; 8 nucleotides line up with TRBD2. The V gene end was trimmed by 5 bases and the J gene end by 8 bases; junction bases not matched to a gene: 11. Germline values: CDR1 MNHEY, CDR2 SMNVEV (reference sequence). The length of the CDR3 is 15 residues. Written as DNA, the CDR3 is TGTGCCAGCAGTCCTAAAGCGGGAGAGTATTATGAGCAGTTCTTC. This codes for CASSPKAGEYYEQFF.

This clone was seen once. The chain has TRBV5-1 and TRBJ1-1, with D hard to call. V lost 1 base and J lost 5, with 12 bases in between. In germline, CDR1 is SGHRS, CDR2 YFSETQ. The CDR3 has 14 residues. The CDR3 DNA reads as TGCGCCAGCAGCTTGACCCCACTCGGGACTGAAGCTTTCTTT. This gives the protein CASSLTPLGTEAFF. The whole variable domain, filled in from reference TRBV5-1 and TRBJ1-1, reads KAGVTQTPRYLIKTRGQQVTLSCSPISGHRSVSWYQQTPGQGLQFLFEYFSETQRNKGNFPGRFSGRQFSNSRSEMNVSTLELGDSALYLCASSLTPLGTEAFFGQGTRLTVV.

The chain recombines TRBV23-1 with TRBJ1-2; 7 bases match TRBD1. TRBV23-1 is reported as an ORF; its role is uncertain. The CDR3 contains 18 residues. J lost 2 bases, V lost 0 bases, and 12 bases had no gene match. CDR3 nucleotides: TGCGCCAGCAGTCAATCCCGGACAGGAGGGACTGAGAACTATGGCTACACCTTC. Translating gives CASSQSRTGGTENYGYTF.

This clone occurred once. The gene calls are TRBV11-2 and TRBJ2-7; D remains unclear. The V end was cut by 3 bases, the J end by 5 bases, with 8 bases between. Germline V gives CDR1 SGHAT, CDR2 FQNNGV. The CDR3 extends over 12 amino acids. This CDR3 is CASSFESHEQYF. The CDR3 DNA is TGTGCCAGCAGCTTTGAGAGCCACGAGCAGTACTTC.

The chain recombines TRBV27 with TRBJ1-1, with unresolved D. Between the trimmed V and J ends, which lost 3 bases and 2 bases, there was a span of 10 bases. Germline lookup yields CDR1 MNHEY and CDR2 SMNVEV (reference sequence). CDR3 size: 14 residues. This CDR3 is CASSLSTPNTEAFF. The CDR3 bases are TGTGCCAGCAGTTTGTCCACACCTAACACTGAAGCTTTCTTT.

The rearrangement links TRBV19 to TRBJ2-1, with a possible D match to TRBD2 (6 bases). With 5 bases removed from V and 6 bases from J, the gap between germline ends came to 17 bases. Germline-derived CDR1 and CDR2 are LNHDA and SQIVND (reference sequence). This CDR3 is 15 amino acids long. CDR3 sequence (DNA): TGTGCCAGTAGTCCTCAGGACTACTCGCTCAATGAGCAGTTCTTC. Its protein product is CASSPQDYSLNEQFF.